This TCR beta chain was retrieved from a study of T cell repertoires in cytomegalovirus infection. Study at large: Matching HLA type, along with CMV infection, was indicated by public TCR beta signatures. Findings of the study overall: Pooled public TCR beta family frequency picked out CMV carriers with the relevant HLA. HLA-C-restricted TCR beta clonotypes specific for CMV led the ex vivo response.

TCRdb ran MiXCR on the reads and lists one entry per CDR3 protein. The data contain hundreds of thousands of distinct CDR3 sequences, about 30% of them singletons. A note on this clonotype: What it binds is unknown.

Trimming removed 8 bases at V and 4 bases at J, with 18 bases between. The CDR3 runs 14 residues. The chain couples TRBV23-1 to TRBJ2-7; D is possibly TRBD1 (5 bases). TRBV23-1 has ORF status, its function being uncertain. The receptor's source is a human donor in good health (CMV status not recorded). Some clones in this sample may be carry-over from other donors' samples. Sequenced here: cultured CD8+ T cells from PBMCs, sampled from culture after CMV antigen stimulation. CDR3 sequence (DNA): TGCGCCAGCCTTAGGGGCTTACGGTTTTACGAGCAGTACGTC. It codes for CASLRGLRFYEQYV.